These T cell receptor beta chains were read from a single sample in a study of blood T cell repertoires in COVID-19. Libraries were prepared by immunoSEQ multiplex PCR; TCRdb keeps only in-frame clonotypes and omits some of them. The profile covers roughly 200,000 clones, with about 88% appearing a single time and roughly 1.6% taken by the ten largest. Source material: peripheral blood. The receptors stem from a man in his late teens or twenties with active or convalescent COVID-19. Each CDR3 is given with its conserved first and last residue. D genes are given only for firm matches. Clone size is shown for a subset of rows, as once, few, many or a class of expanded clone.

CDR3 protein: CASGPGQGNWDIQYF
CDR3 DNA: TGTGCCAGCGGGCCGGGACAGGGGAATTGGGACATTCAGTACTTC
D gene: TRBD1
J gene: TRBJ2-4
V gene: TRBV9
clone size: .

CDR3 protein: CASSPSGTGELFF
CDR3 DNA: TGTGCCAGCAGCCCAAGCGGGACCGGGGAGCTGTTTTTT
D gene: .
J gene: TRBJ2-2
V gene: TRBV7-9
clone size: once

CDR3 protein: CASSPGTGLSGDEQFF
CDR3 DNA: TGCGCCAGCAGCCCAGGTACGGGACTTAGCGGGGATGAGCAGTTCTTC
D gene: TRBD2
J gene: TRBJ2-1
V gene: TRBV5-1
clone size: .

CDR3 protein: CATSRDFASNQPQHF
CDR3 DNA: TGTGCCACCAGCAGAGATTTTGCGAGCAATCAGCCCCAGCATTTT
D gene: .
J gene: TRBJ1-5
V gene: TRBV15
clone size: few

CDR3 protein: CATSRRTGGEEPQHF
CDR3 DNA: TGTGCCACCAGCAGGCGGACAGGGGGCGAGGAGCCCCAGCATTTT
D gene: TRBD1
J gene: TRBJ1-5
V gene: TRBV15
clone size: .

CDR3 protein: CASSLVTDEQYF
CDR3 DNA: TGTGCCAGCAGCTTAGTAACGGACGAGCAGTACTTC
D gene: .
J gene: TRBJ2-7
V gene: TRBV11-2
clone size: .

CDR3 protein: CASKDQGDNEQFF
CDR3 DNA: TGTGCCAGCAAAGACCAGGGGGACAATGAGCAGTTCTTC
D gene: TRBD1
J gene: TRBJ2-1
V gene: TRBV7-6
clone size: .

CDR3 protein: CASSERGTNEKLFF
CDR3 DNA: TGTGCCAGCAGCGAGAGGGGGACTAATGAAAAACTGTTTTTT
D gene: .
J gene: TRBJ1-4
V gene: TRBV5-6
clone size: .

CDR3 protein: CASREGAANYGYTF
CDR3 DNA: TGTGCCTCGCGGGAAGGGGCAGCTAACTATGGCTACACCTTC
D gene: .
J gene: TRBJ1-2
V gene: TRBV6-6
clone size: .

CDR3 protein: CASRYSTGYYGYTF
CDR3 DNA: TGTGCCAGCAGATACTCGACAGGCTACTATGGCTACACCTTC
D gene: .
J gene: TRBJ1-2
V gene: TRBV6-5
clone size: .

CDR3 protein: CASSITTRGSYEQYF
CDR3 DNA: TGTGCCAGCAGCATTACGACCCGGGGGAGCTACGAGCAGTACTTC
D gene: .
J gene: TRBJ2-7
V gene: TRBV21-1
clone size: .

CDR3 protein: CASSTGQGGNEKLFF
CDR3 DNA: TGTGCCAGCAGTACCGGACAGGGCGGGAATGAAAAACTGTTTTTT
D gene: TRBD1
J gene: TRBJ1-4
V gene: TRBV2
clone size: .

CDR3 protein: CASSIGQGRVDGYTF
CDR3 DNA: TGTGCCAGTAGTATAGGACAGGGGCGAGTGGATGGCTACACCTTC
D gene: TRBD1
J gene: TRBJ1-2
V gene: TRBV19
clone size: .

CDR3 protein: CASSFGLVGAGELFF
CDR3 DNA: TGTGCCAGCAGTTTCGGACTAGTTGGCGCCGGGGAGCTGTTTTTT
D gene: TRBD2
J gene: TRBJ2-2
V gene: TRBV27
clone size: .

CDR3 protein: CASSPGQGLGELFF
CDR3 DNA: TGTGCCAGTAGCCCGGGACAGGGCCTCGGGGAGCTGTTTTTT
D gene: TRBD1
J gene: TRBJ2-2
V gene: TRBV19
clone size: .

CDR3 protein: CSAQQGTSSYEQYF
CDR3 DNA: TGCAGCGCCCAACAGGGGACGAGCTCCTACGAGCAGTACTTC
D gene: TRBD1
J gene: TRBJ2-7
V gene: TRBV29-1
clone size: .

CDR3 protein: CASSLRVDNQPQHF
CDR3 DNA: TGTGCCAGCAGCTTACGGGTGGATAATCAGCCCCAGCATTTT
D gene: .
J gene: TRBJ1-5
V gene: TRBV7-2
clone size: once

CDR3 protein: CASSGRVTEAFF
CDR3 DNA: TGTGCCAGCAGTGGGCGGGTCACTGAAGCTTTCTTT
D gene: .
J gene: TRBJ1-1
V gene: TRBV2
clone size: .

CDR3 protein: CASSEAGGTEAFF
CDR3 DNA: TGTGCCAGCAGTGAAGCAGGGGGCACTGAAGCTTTCTTT
D gene: .
J gene: TRBJ1-1
V gene: TRBV6-1
clone size: .

CDR3 protein: CASSSPAGLAGKETQYF
CDR3 DNA: TGCGCCAGCAGTTCCCCTGCGGGACTAGCGGGGAAAGAGACCCAGTACTTC
D gene: TRBD2
J gene: TRBJ2-5
V gene: TRBV5-1
clone size: .

CDR3 protein: CSASHPGQAYEQYF
CDR3 DNA: TGCAGTGCTAGTCATCCGGGACAGGCCTACGAGCAGTACTTC
D gene: TRBD1
J gene: TRBJ2-7
V gene: TRBV20-1
clone size: .

CDR3 protein: CASSKASRESYNEQFF
CDR3 DNA: TGTGCCAGCAGCAAAGCTAGCAGAGAGTCCTACAATGAGCAGTTCTTC
D gene: .
J gene: TRBJ2-1
V gene: TRBV21-1
clone size: .

CDR3 protein: CASSPTGGNYEQYF
CDR3 DNA: TGTGCCAGTAGTCCGACAGGGGGAAACTACGAGCAGTACTTC
D gene: TRBD1
J gene: TRBJ2-7
V gene: TRBV19
clone size: .

CDR3 protein: CATSLTSGSTDTQYF
CDR3 DNA: TGTGCCACTTCTTTAACTAGCGGTAGCACAGATACGCAGTATTTT
D gene: TRBD2
J gene: TRBJ2-3
V gene: TRBV10-3
clone size: .

CDR3 protein: CAWAGTFFSGNTIYF
CDR3 DNA: TGTGCCTGGGCCGGGACATTCTTCTCTGGAAACACCATATATTTT
D gene: .
J gene: TRBJ1-3
V gene: TRBV30
clone size: few

CDR3 protein: CASSLGRTIEAFF
CDR3 DNA: TGTGCCAGCAGCTTAGGTCGTACAATTGAAGCTTTCTTT
D gene: .
J gene: TRBJ1-1
V gene: TRBV7-9
clone size: .

CDR3 protein: CASSPTGQASYEQYF
CDR3 DNA: TGTGCCAGTAGTCCCACAGGACAGGCCTCCTACGAGCAGTACTTC
D gene: TRBD1
J gene: TRBJ2-7
V gene: TRBV19
clone size: once

CDR3 protein: CAWSRGTANSPLHF
CDR3 DNA: TGTGCCTGGAGTAGAGGGACAGCTAATTCACCCCTCCACTTT
D gene: TRBD1
J gene: TRBJ1-6
V gene: TRBV30
clone size: .

CDR3 protein: CASSSTGTDEPQHF
CDR3 DNA: TGTGCCAGCAGTTCCACAGGGACCGATGAGCCCCAGCATTTT
D gene: .
J gene: TRBJ1-5
V gene: TRBV27
clone size: .

CDR3 protein: CALATVEAFF
CDR3 DNA: TGTGCCCTAGCAACGGTGGAAGCTTTCTTT
D gene: .
J gene: TRBJ1-1
V gene: TRBV10-3
clone size: once

CDR3 protein: CASSLEGGLRKTQYF
CDR3 DNA: TGTGCCAGCAGCTTAGAAGGAGGACTAAGAAAGACCCAGTACTTC
D gene: .
J gene: TRBJ2-5
V gene: TRBV7-6
clone size: .

CDR3 protein: CASTKGAGRVTEAFF
CDR3 DNA: TGTGCCAGCACCAAAGGGGCAGGTCGGGTCACTGAAGCTTTCTTT
D gene: .
J gene: TRBJ1-1
V gene: TRBV27
clone size: many

CDR3 protein: CASRTQGRTEAFF
CDR3 DNA: TGTGCCAGCAGAACCCAGGGGCGGACTGAAGCTTTCTTT
D gene: .
J gene: TRBJ1-1
V gene: TRBV28
clone size: .

CDR3 protein: CASSTQPRLAVYNEQFF
CDR3 DNA: TGTGCCAGCAGCACCCAGCCCCGACTAGCGGTATACAATGAGCAGTTCTTC
D gene: .
J gene: TRBJ2-1
V gene: TRBV21-1
clone size: .

CDR3 protein: CASSPGHGQETQYF
CDR3 DNA: TGTGCCAGTAGTCCGGGACATGGCCAAGAGACCCAGTACTTC
D gene: .
J gene: TRBJ2-5
V gene: TRBV19
clone size: .

CDR3 protein: CASSTREVGYGYTF
CDR3 DNA: TGTGCCAGCAGTACCCGCGAGGTGGGCTATGGCTACACCTTC
D gene: .
J gene: TRBJ1-2
V gene: TRBV6-5
clone size: .

CDR3 protein: CASSQVLLNYEQYF
CDR3 DNA: TGTGCCAGTTCACAGGTCCTCCTAAACTACGAGCAGTACTTC
D gene: .
J gene: TRBJ2-7
V gene: TRBV19
clone size: .

CDR3 protein: CASSFRRAGKNQPQHF
CDR3 DNA: TGTGCCAGCAGTTTTAGGAGGGCGGGTAAGAATCAGCCCCAGCATTTT
D gene: .
J gene: TRBJ1-5
V gene: TRBV27
clone size: .